Listed here are 7 T cell receptor beta chains from one sample, sequenced in a study of control samples from healthy donors and cancer patients. Profiling relied on immunoSEQ multiplex PCR, and the TCRdb table lists in-frame clones only, not all of them. The repertoire includes 70,000 to 90,000 clones, roughly 92% of them detected once, and approximately 6% sits in the top ten. The sample consisted of blood. The source is a woman aged 40 to 49 in good health.

The CDR3 is CASSEIPGQGAYEQYF. The CDR3, as DNA: TGTGCCAGCAGCGAGATCCCGGGACAGGGCGCCTACGAGCAGTACTTC. This chain connects TRBV7-9 to TRBJ2-7; 9 nucleotides line up with TRBD1. Per the germline V gene, CDR1 is SEHNR and CDR2 is FQNEAQ (reference sequence). V lost 5 bases, J lost 2 bases, and 10 bases stayed unmatched. This CDR3 region has 16 residues. Together with reference TRBV7-9 and TRBJ2-7, the CDR3 gives the full variable domain: DTGVSQNPRHKITKRGQNVTFRCDPISEHNRLYWYRQTLGQGPEFLTYFQNEAQLEKSRLLSDRFSAERPKGSFSTLEIQRTEQGDSAMYLCASSEIPGQGAYEQYFGPGTRLTVT.

This clone was detected once. This chain connects TRBV12-3 or TRBV12-4 to TRBJ1-2; D gene ambiguous. The CDR3 spans 13 residues. The ends were cut back, 5 bases at V and 0 bases at J, with 7 bases in the middle. Written as DNA, the CDR3 is TGTGCCAGCAGTCCTAGGGCTAACTATGGCTACACCTTC. Translation: CASSPRANYGYTF.

This clone was found once. The chain has TRBV19 and TRBJ2-3, with TRBD2 matching over 9 bases. After removal of 10 bases from V and 6 bases from J, the junction contained 8 bases not matched to a gene. This CDR3 is 13 amino acids long. Germline CDR1 reads LNHDA; CDR2 reads SQIVND (reference sequence). CDR3 DNA: TGTGCCACGTCAGCGGGAGGAGGGGATACGCAGTATTTT. Translating gives CATSAGGGDTQYF.

The V and J genes are TRBV2 and TRBJ1-5; D is perhaps TRBD1 (6 bases). V lost 5 bases, J lost 3 bases, and 14 bases lay in between. There are 15 residues in the CDR3. CDR1 is SNHLY, CDR2 FYNNEI, per germline. CDR3 region: CASSSGNRDNQPQHF. The CDR3 DNA reads as TGTGCCAGCAGTTCCGGGAACAGGGACAATCAGCCCCAGCATTTT.

The V gene is TRBV28, the J gene TRBJ1-2; 7 bases line up with TRBD1. V trimming: 5 bases; J trimming: 8 bases; junction bases outside the gene matches: 11. This CDR3 is 14 amino acids long. Germline assignment: CDR1 MDHEN and CDR2 SYDVKM. The CDR3 sequence: CASSRQGNPGGYTF. The CDR3 nucleotides are TGTGCCAGCAGTCGACAGGGTAACCCGGGGGGCTACACCTTC.

The chain employs TRBV9 and TRBJ2-5, with D tentatively TRBD1 (7 bases). The CDR3 runs 14 residues. V lost 0 bases to trimming and J lost 5 bases, with 11 bases between them. Germline V lookup: CDR1 SGDLS, CDR2 YYNGEE. CDR3 nucleotides: TGTGCCAGCAGCGTAGGATCAGGGGGGGAGACCCAGTACTTC. Encoded protein: CASSVGSGGETQYF.

This rearrangement joins TRBV3-1 (or the pseudogene TRBV3-2) to TRBJ2-3, with 7 bases fitting TRBD2. Germline values: CDR1 LGHDT, CDR2 YNNKEL (reference sequence). The CDR3 has 16 residues. Trimming at V came to 5 bases and at J to 5 bases, leaving 13 bases not matched to a gene. CDR3 in amino acids: CASSVTAGDRGDTQYF. As DNA, the CDR3 is TGTGCCAGCAGCGTAACCGCGGGGGATAGAGGAGATACGCAGTATTTT.